This TCR beta chain was recovered during a study of T cell changes during pregnancy in multiple sclerosis. The germline gives CDR1 SGHNT, CDR2 YYREEE (reference sequence). V gave up 2 bases and J gave up 9 bases; unmatched junction bases: 12. The CDR3 contains 16 residues. Clones were sequenced by immunoSEQ multiplex PCR, and TCRdb holds only the in-frame ones, with some missing. The sample holds roughly 100,000 clones, 90% seen once. The chain recombines TRBV5-4 with TRBJ2-3; the match to TRBD2 covers 10 bases. This receptor was identified in a female donor in good health, enrolled as a control in a pregnancy study. Material: peripheral blood, obtained in the second trimester of pregnancy. Written as DNA, the CDR3 is TGTGCCAGCAGCTTACCTCTTACTAGCGGGAAAGACACGCAGTATTTT. Protein product: CASSLPLTSGKDTQYF.